This T cell receptor (beta chain) derives from a study of CD8 T cells in Susac syndrome (dated by TCRdb to the late 2010s). Turning to the overall study: The study used repertoire sequencing to test whether antigen drove CD8+ T cell activation and differentiation in Susac syndrome. CD8+ T cell repertoire clonality was compared between about a dozen healthy donors, approximately 14 Susac syndrome patients and 15 multiple sclerosis patients.

Overall study outcomes, separate from this receptor: The study acknowledged that relatively few individuals were included in the TCR sequencing and HLA analysis.

RNA was extracted with the RNeasy kit and roughly 0.45 to 1 ug was reverse transcribed using random hexamers. The immunoSEQ multiplex PCR assay, covering 54 Vbeta and 13 Jbeta segments, was used to amplify TCR beta CDR3 regions. Bias from PCR amplification was corrected by using a synthetic template baseline for primer optimization and for computational correction. The source study handled its data this way. Reads were annotated to V, D and J genes per IMGT and analyzed with immunoSEQ Analyzer, keeping only productive sequences. Clonality was calculated as one minus the Shannon entropy normalized by log2 of the number of productive unique sequences. Public and private clones were assessed among the 100 most prevalent clones of each patient and control. Clones were defined as Susac-specific when absent from the healthy and MS cohorts, from roughly 1,000 published viral clones and from other ImmuneACCESS disease sequences. Starting from the raw public reads, TCRdb applied fastp trimming at Q25, assembled clones with MiXCR and retained in-frame beta chains. Each entry merges the rows of one CDR3 protein and shows their most common DNA and genes. The V and J calls and clone size are TCRdb's, not the authors'. The sample contains some 300,000 distinct CDR3 sequences, 70% to 90% of them found a single time. The top ten hold about 0.11% of the sample.

Peripheral blood CD8+ and CD4+ T cells from healthy donors, Susac syndrome patients and multiple sclerosis patients were profiled using high-throughput TCR beta sequencing. The multiple sclerosis controls were treatment-naive patients whose relapsing-remitting disease, either stable or active, fulfilled the revised McDonald criteria. CD8+ TEMRA cells were enriched by FACS, while bulk CD8+ and CD4+ T cells were purified by magnetic negative isolation. Blood was collected in EDTA tubes and processed within 24 hours, with PBMCs isolated through density gradient centrifugation. PBMCs intended for TCR sequencing were cryopreserved in liquid nitrogen and thawed later in a water bath at 37 degrees C. The sorted or isolated CD4+, CD8+ and CD8+ TEMRA cells reached a purity of at least 90%. Regarding this clonotype: No cognate antigen has been identified for it. Base qualities are not provided; no much larger clone lies one nucleotide away.

Looking up the germline V gene (reference sequence) yields CDR1 MNHEY and CDR2 SMNVEV. The junction carries 25 bases between V and J, which are trimmed by 6 bases and 11 bases respectively. From the cysteine up to the phenylalanine, the CDR3 has a length of 15 residues. Just the 45-base CDR3 DNA is kept, in frame starting at base 1. The sequenced material came from CD8+ T cells from PBMCs. In this chain, TRBV27 is recombined with TRBJ1-1; the D gene cannot be resolved reliably. The sequence was collected from a human donor with multiple sclerosis. The CDR3 protein: CASRISAGGSLGAFF. The sequenced DNA: TGTGCCAGCAGAATCTCCGCGGGAGGTTCACTTGGGGCTTTCTTT.